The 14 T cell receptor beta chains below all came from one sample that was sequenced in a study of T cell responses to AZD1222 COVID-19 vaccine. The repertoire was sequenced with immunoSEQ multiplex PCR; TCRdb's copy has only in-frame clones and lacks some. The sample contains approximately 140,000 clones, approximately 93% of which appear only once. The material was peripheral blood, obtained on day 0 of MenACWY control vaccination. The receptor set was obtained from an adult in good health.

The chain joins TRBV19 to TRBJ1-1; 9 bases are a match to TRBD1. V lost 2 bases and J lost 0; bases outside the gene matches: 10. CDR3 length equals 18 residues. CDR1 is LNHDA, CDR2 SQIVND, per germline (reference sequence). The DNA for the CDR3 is TGTGCCAGTAGTATAATGACAGGGGGGCTCCAAATGAACACTGAAGCTTTCTTT. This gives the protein CASSIMTGGLQMNTEAFF.

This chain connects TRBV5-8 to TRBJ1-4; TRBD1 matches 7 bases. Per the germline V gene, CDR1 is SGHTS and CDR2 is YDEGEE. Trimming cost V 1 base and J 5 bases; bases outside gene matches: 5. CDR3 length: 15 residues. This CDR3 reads CASSLWGQPNEKLFF. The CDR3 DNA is TGTGCCAGCAGCTTGTGGGGACAGCCAAATGAAAAACTGTTTTTT.

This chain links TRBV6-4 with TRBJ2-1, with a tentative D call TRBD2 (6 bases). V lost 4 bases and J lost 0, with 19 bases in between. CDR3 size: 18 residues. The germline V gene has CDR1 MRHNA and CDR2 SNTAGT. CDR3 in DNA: TGTGCCAGCAGTGTAGGTAGCGGCATGATGAGCTCCTACAATGAGCAGTTCTTC. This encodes CASSVGSGMMSSYNEQFF.

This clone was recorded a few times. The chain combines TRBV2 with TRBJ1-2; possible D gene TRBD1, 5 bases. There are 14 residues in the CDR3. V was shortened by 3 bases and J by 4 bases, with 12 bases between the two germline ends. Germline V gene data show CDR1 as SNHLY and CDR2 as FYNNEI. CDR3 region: CASSEGVGTYGYTF. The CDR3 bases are TGTGCCAGCAGTGAGGGGGTGGGCACCTATGGCTACACCTTC.

CDR3 in DNA: TGTGCCAGCAGCCCCCAAGCGGGAGTAGTGCAGTTCTTC. Encoded protein: CASSPQAGVVQFF. This chain joins TRBV7-3 and TRBJ2-1, with 8 bases fitting TRBD2. V gave up 5 bases and J gave up 12 bases; unmatched junction bases: 9. CDR3 length equals 13 residues. CDR1 is SGHTA and CDR2 is FQGTGA in the germline V gene.

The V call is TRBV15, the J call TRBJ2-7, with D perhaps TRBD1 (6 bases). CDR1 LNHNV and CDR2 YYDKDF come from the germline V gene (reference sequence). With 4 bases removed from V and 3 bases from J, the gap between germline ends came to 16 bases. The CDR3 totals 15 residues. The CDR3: CATSIGQGLIYEQYF. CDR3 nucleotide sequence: TGTGCCACCAGCATCGGTCAGGGGTTGATCTACGAGCAGTACTTC.

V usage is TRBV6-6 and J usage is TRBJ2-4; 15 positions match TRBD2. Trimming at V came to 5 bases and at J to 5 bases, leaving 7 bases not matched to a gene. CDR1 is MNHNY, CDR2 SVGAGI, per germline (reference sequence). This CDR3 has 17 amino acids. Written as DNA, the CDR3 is TGTGCCAGCAGTCGAATTGGGACTAGCGGGAGGCAAAACATTCAGTACTTC. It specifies CASSRIGTSGRQNIQYF.

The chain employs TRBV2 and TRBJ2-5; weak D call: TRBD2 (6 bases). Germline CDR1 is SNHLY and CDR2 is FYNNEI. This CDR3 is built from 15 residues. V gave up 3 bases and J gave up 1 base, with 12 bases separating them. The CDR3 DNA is TGTGCCAGCAGTGACCGGGGGACGTCCCAAGAGACCCAGTACTTC. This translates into CASSDRGTSQETQYF.

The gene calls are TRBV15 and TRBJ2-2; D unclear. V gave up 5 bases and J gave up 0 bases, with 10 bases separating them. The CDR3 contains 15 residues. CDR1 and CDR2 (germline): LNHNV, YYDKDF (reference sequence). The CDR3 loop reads CATSPTPTNTGELFF. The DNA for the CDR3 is TGTGCCACCAGCCCCACCCCTACGAACACCGGGGAGCTGTTTTTT.

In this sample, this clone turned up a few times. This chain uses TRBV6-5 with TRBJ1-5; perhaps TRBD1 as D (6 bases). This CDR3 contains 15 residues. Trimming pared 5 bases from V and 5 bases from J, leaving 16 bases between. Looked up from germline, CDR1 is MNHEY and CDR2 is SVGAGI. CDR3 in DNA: TGTGCCAGCAGTCTTTTCCGGGACATAGATCAGCCCCAGCATTTT. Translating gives CASSLFRDIDQPQHF.

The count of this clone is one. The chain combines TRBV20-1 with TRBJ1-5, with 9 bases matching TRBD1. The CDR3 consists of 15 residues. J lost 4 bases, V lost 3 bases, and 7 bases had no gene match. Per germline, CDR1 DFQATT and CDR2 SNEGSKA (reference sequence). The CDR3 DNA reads TGCAGTGCTAGTGTAGGGACAGGGAGAAATCAGCCCCAGCATTTT. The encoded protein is CSASVGTGRNQPQHF.

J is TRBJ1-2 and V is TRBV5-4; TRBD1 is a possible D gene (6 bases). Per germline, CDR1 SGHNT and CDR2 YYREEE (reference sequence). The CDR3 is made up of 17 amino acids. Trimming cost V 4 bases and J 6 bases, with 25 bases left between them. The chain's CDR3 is CASSIFPTSRGRDGYTF. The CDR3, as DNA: TGTGCCAGCAGCATATTTCCCACTAGTAGGGGGAGGGATGGCTACACCTTC.

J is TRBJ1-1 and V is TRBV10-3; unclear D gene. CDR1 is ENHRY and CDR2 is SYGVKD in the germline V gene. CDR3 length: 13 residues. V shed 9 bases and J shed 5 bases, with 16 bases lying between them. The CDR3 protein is CAISDAGRTEAFF. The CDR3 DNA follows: TGTGCCATATCGGACGCGGGTCGGACTGAAGCTTTCTTT.

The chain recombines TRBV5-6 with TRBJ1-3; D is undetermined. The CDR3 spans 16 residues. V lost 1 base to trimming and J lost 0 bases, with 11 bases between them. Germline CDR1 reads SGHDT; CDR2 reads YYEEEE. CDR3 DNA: TGTGCCAGCAGCTTGATGGGAGGAGGCTCTGGAAACACCATATATTTT. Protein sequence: CASSLMGGGSGNTIYF.